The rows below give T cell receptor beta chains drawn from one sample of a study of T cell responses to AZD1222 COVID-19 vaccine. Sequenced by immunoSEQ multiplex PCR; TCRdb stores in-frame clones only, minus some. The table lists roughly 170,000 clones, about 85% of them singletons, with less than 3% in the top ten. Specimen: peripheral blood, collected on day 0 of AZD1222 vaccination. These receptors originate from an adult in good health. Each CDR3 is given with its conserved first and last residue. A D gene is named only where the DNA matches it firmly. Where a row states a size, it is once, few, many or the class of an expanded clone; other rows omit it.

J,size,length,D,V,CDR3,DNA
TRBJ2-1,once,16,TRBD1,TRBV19,CASSMMAGGVNNEQFF,TGTGCCAGTAGTATGATGGCAGGGGGCGTAAACAATGAGCAGTTCTTC
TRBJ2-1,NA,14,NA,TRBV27,CASSSGILDNEQFF,TGTGCCAGCAGTTCCGGTATTCTTGACAATGAGCAGTTCTTC
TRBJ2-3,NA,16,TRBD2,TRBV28,CASSLWTSGRTDTQYF,TGTGCCAGCAGTTTATGGACTAGCGGGAGGACAGATACGCAGTATTTT
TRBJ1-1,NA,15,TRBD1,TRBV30,CAWSQGGAGYTEAFF,TGTGCCTGGAGCCAAGGGGGCGCGGGGTACACTGAAGCTTTCTTT
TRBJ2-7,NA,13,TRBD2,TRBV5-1,CASSLAGVGEQYF,TGCGCCAGCAGTCTAGCGGGAGTGGGCGAGCAGTACTTC
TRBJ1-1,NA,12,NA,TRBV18,CASSPVGTEAFF,TGTGCCAGCTCACCCGTTGGAACTGAAGCTTTCTTT
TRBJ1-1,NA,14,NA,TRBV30,CAWSQWTPNTEAFF,TGTGCCTGGAGTCAGTGGACACCGAACACTGAAGCTTTCTTT
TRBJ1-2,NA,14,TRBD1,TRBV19,CASSRQGASYGYTF,TGTGCCAGTAGTAGACAGGGGGCCAGCTATGGCTACACCTTC
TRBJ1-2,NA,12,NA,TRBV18,CASSGANYGYTF,TGTGCCAGCTCTGGAGCTAACTATGGCTACACCTTC
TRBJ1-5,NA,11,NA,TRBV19,CASSIGGPQHF,TGTGCCAGTAGTATCGGGGGGCCCCAGCATTTT
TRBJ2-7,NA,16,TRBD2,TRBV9,CASSVSLAGDTGEQYF,TGTGCCAGCAGCGTAAGTCTAGCGGGAGACACGGGGGAGCAGTACTTC
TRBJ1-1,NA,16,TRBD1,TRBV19,CASSNRQGGTNTEAFF,TGTGCCAGTAGTAATCGACAGGGAGGGACGAACACTGAAGCTTTCTTT
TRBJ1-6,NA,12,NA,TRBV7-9,CASSLGGSPLHF,TGTGCCAGCAGCTTAGGGGGTTCACCCCTCCACTTT
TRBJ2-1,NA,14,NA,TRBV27,CASSLNTVPKKQFF,TGTGCCAGCAGTTTAAATACGGTTCCCAAGAAGCAGTTCTTC
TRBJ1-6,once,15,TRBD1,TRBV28,CARLGQRDMNSPLHF,TGTGCCAGGTTGGGACAGCGGGATATGAATTCACCCCTCCACTTT
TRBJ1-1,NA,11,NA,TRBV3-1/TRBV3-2,CASRRNTEAFF,TGTGCCAGCAGGCGAAACACTGAAGCTTTCTTT
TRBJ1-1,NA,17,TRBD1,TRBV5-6,CASSTLYRDRDHTEAFF,TGTGCCAGCAGCACGTTATACCGGGACAGGGACCACACTGAAGCTTTCTTT